The 31 T cell receptor beta chains below were found in one sample sequenced in a study of shared clonotypes between healthy human individuals. The method was immunoSEQ multiplex PCR; TCRdb's version includes in-frame clones alone and lacks a portion of them. The sample contains about 190,000 clones, approximately 61% of which appear only once. Specimen: memory CD4+ T cells sorted from blood. Subset: CD45RA-negative fraction. The receptor set was obtained from a man aged 25-40 years in good health.

This chain joins TRBV10-3 and TRBJ1-5; 10 nucleotides line up with TRBD1. The germline V gene encodes CDR1 ENHRY and CDR2 SYGVKD. The CDR3 runs 15 residues. J gave up 7 bases and V 2 bases, and 5 bases lay outside the gene matches. CDR3 DNA sequence: TGTGCCATCAGTGAGGGGACAGGGGTGGAGCAGCCCCAGCATTTT. It is translated as CAISEGTGVEQPQHF.

The V call is TRBV5-1, the J call TRBJ2-7; D is uncertain. The CDR3 consists of 14 residues. Deletions cut 1 base from V and 4 bases from J, with 12 bases between. The germline V gene has CDR1 SGHRS and CDR2 YFSETQ. CDR3 sequence (DNA): TGCGCCAGCAGCTTGTCCCCTACAGTATACGAGCAGTACTTC. It codes for CASSLSPTVYEQYF.

At least ten counts were recorded for this clone. This chain uses TRBV6-1 with TRBJ2-7, with D hard to call. V lost 6 bases and J lost 7, with 16 bases in between. The germline V gene encodes CDR1 MNHNS and CDR2 SASEGT. The CDR3 consists of 13 residues. The CDR3 coding sequence is TGTGCCAGCAGAGTGACACCGACTGAGGAGCAGTACTTC. Translating gives CASRVTPTEEQYF.

CDR3 nucleotide sequence: TGTGCCAGCCGTCGGCAACTGAACTATGGCTACACCTTC. Amino acid sequence: CASRRQLNYGYTF. The chain uses TRBV6-4 and TRBJ1-2, with no clear D. CDR1 is MRHNA and CDR2 is SNTAGT in the germline V gene. V was trimmed by 8 bases and J by 2 bases, leaving 12 bases between them. The CDR3 is made up of 13 amino acids.

The rearrangement uses TRBV7-6 and TRBJ2-5; D is tentatively TRBD1 or TRBD2 (5 bases each). The CDR3 is 15 amino acids. The germline gives CDR1 SGHVS, CDR2 FNYEAQ. V lost 2 bases to trimming and J lost 5 bases, with 15 bases between them. This CDR3 is CASSLTTGTGETQYF. DNA of the CDR3: TGTGCCAGCAGCTTAACCACCGGGACCGGGGAGACCCAGTACTTC.

The CDR3 loop is CASRDREGTQYF. The CDR3 DNA is TGCGCCAGCAGGGACAGGGAAGGGACCCAGTACTTC. This chain connects TRBV5-1 to TRBJ2-5; TRBD1 aligns across 8 bases. V gave up 5 bases and J gave up 7 bases; unmatched junction bases: 4. The CDR3 is 12 amino acids. Germline-derived CDR1 and CDR2 are SGHRS and YFSETQ.

This clone was counted a few times. CDR3 sequence (DNA): TGTGCCAGCAGAGCAAGAGGCGGCTACGAGCAGTACTTC. Protein sequence: CASRARGGYEQYF. The chain has TRBV2 and TRBJ2-7; unclear D gene. Germline CDR1 and CDR2: SNHLY and FYNNEI. V was trimmed by 6 bases and J by 3 bases, leaving 12 bases between them. The CDR3 spans 13 residues.

The V call is TRBV4-1, the J call TRBJ2-6, with a weak D call TRBD1 (5 bases). Germline-derived CDR1 and CDR2 are MGHRA and YSYEKL. V lost 0 bases and J lost 2, with 11 bases in between. The CDR3 totals 17 residues. CDR3 residues: CASSQERTGPGANVLTF. Here the CDR3 DNA reads TGCGCCAGCAGCCAAGAACGAACAGGCCCTGGGGCCAACGTCCTGACTTTC.

The chain uses TRBV18 and TRBJ1-1; D remains ambiguous. The CDR3 has 13 amino acids. Per the germline V gene, CDR1 is KGHSH and CDR2 is LQKENI. V lost 4 bases and J lost 1, with 7 bases in between. CDR3 in DNA: TGTGCCAGCTCACACGGATCGAACACTGAAGCTTTCTTT. Residues: CASSHGSNTEAFF. Full variable domain (remainder filled in from reference TRBV18 and TRBJ1-1): NAGVMQNPRHLVRRRGQEARLRCSPMKGHSHVYWYRQLPEEGLKFMVYLQKENIIDESGMPKERFSAEFPKEGPSILRIQQVVRGDSAAYFCASSHGSNTEAFFGQGTRLTVV.

CDR3 sequence reads: CASSLRAGQYF. CDR3 sequence (DNA): TGTGCCAGCAGCCTCAGGGCCGGGCAGTACTTC. The chain carries TRBV6-1 and TRBJ2-7, with D possibly matching TRBD1 (5 bases). The CDR3 sequence is 11 residues long. From germline, CDR1 is MNHNS and CDR2 SASEGT. V shed 6 bases and J shed 9 bases, with 12 bases lying between them.

The chain carries TRBV12-1 and TRBJ2-7; the D call TRBD2 from the table was never checked on the DNA. TRBV12-1 is annotated as a pseudogene. CDR3 length: 13 residues. CDR3 nucleotide sequence: TGTGCCAGCAGTTTGGGACCGGGGGGGGAGCAGTACTTC. Its translation: CASSLGPGGEQYF.

Of note for this clone: One junction end does not reproduce the germline sequence, and a read error may be involved. This chain joins TRBV7-2 and TRBJ2-7; D is undetermined. This CDR3 is 12 amino acids long. Germline CDR1 and CDR2: SGHTA and FQGNSA. In nucleotides, the CDR3 is TGTGCCAACAGCTTACCGACCTACGAGCAGTACTTC. Translated: CANSLPTYEQYF.

CDR3 coding DNA: TGTGCCAGCAGCCGACCAGGGAGTGAGACCCAGTACTTC. This translates into CASSRPGSETQYF. The chain has TRBV7-1 and TRBJ2-5, with D perhaps given as TRBD1 or TRBD2 (5 bases each). TRBV7-1 is sorted into the ORF group, with uncertain function. This CDR3 is 13 amino acids long. Trimming stripped 5 bases from V and 5 bases from J, with 12 bases between.

J is TRBJ1-5 and V is TRBV19; no clear D gene. The germline V gene encodes CDR1 LNHDA and CDR2 SQIVND (reference sequence). The CDR3 consists of 15 residues. Trimming left V 0 bases short and J 5 bases short, with 11 bases between. The CDR3 bases are TGTGCCAGTAGTATAGATCTGGGGAGAGATCAGCCCCAGCATTTT. Its protein product is CASSIDLGRDQPQHF. The full variable domain, with the rest looked up from reference TRBV19 and TRBJ1-5, is DGGITQSPKYLFRKEGQNVTLSCEQNLNHDAMYWYRQDPGQGLRLIYYSQIVNDFQKGDIAEGYSVSREKKESFPLTVTSAQKNPTAFYLCASSIDLGRDQPQHFGDGTRLSIL.

The chain has TRBV5-5 and TRBJ1-5, with 7 bases identical to TRBD1. The CDR3 is 15 residues long. Germline V gene data show CDR1 as SGHKS and CDR2 as YYEKEE (reference sequence). V was pared by 4 bases and J by 2 bases, with 6 bases of the junction left unmatched. The CDR3 reads CASSVGGRGNQPQHF. The CDR3 DNA is TGTGCCAGCAGCGTAGGGGGCCGGGGCAATCAGCCCCAGCATTTT. Supplemented by reference TRBV5-5 and TRBJ1-5, the full variable domain reads DAGVTQSPTHLIKTRGQQVTLRCSPISGHKSVSWYQQVLGQGPQFIFQYYEKEERGRGNFPDRFSARQFPNYSSELNVNALLLGDSALYLCASSVGGRGNQPQHFGDGTRLSIL.

The CDR3 DNA reads TGTGCCAGCAGCCGCGGGACTCCGCAGTTCTTC. Residues: CASSRGTPQFF. This chain uses TRBV7-9 with TRBJ2-1, with D possibly TRBD2 on 6 matching bases. Germline V gives CDR1 SEHNR, CDR2 FQNEAQ (reference sequence). Trimming stripped 5 bases from V and 12 bases from J, with 11 bases between. The CDR3 is 11 residues long.

Written as DNA, the CDR3 is TGTGCCTGGGCCGAGACAGGGACCGGGGAGCTGTTTTTT. It yields the protein CAWAETGTGELFF. J is TRBJ2-2 and V is TRBV30, with 7 bases aligning to TRBD1. V lost 5 bases and J lost 5; bases outside the gene matches: 5. The germline gives CDR1 GTSNPN, CDR2 SVGIG (reference sequence). The CDR3 runs to 13 residues.

This clone has only one observation. The chain links TRBV27 to TRBJ1-5; unclear D gene. The CDR3 has 13 residues. The germline CDR1 and CDR2 sequences are MNHEY and SMNVEV (reference sequence). With 6 bases removed from V and 1 base from J, the gap between germline ends came to 7 bases. CDR3 in DNA: TGTGCCAGCAGCCTCTGGAGCAATCAGCCCCAGCATTTT. It codes for CASSLWSNQPQHF.

The V call is TRBV4-1, the J call TRBJ1-4, with TRBD1 matching 7 bases. The CDR3 covers 15 residues. The germline V gene encodes CDR1 MGHRA and CDR2 YSYEKL. V dropped 5 bases and J dropped 3; count of bases not matched to a gene: 6. In DNA form, the CDR3 reads TGCGCCAGCAGCGAACGAGGGGGCCCTAATGAAAAACTGTTTTTT. Amino acid sequence: CASSERGGPNEKLFF.

The chain couples TRBV5-1 to TRBJ1-1; no clear D gene. Germline V CDR1 and CDR2: SGHRS, YFSETQ. The CDR3 sequence is 14 residues long. V was cut by 6 bases and J by 4 bases, with 16 bases left in between. The CDR3 bases are TGCGCCAGCAAGGAGTTCGGCCTGGGCACTGAAGCTTTCTTT. Encoded protein: CASKEFGLGTEAFF.

This rearrangement joins TRBV7-2 to TRBJ1-2; 9 nucleotides agree with TRBD1. The CDR3 has 14 residues. The junction had 6 bases not matched to a gene; V was cut back by 6 bases and J by 4 bases. CDR1 and CDR2 from the germline V gene are SGHTA and FQGNSA. DNA of the CDR3: TGTGCCAGCAGTCTCACAGGGGGCGGCTATGGCTACACCTTC. Amino acids: CASSLTGGGYGYTF.

This clone occurred once. V is TRBV18 and J is TRBJ2-5, with TRBD1 matching over 9 bases. Germline CDR1 is KGHSH and CDR2 is LQKENI. The V and J ends lost 4 bases and 3 bases, in that order; junction bases with no gene match: 6. The CDR3 extends over 15 amino acids. The CDR3 region is CASSLAGTGKETQYF. CDR3 nucleotides: TGTGCCAGCTCACTAGCCGGGACAGGGAAAGAGACCCAGTACTTC.

The chain combines TRBV4-3 with TRBJ2-7; 13 nucleotides line up with TRBD2. In germline, CDR1 is LGHNA, CDR2 YSLEER. Trimming took 1 base from V and 4 from J; bases not matched to a gene: 4. The CDR3 consists of 16 residues. The CDR3 loop reads CASSQARTSGSYEQYF. In DNA, the CDR3 is TGCGCCAGCAGCCAAGCCCGGACTAGCGGGAGTTACGAGCAGTACTTC.

The chain recombines TRBV14 with TRBJ2-5, with 13 bases fitting TRBD2. Trimming removed 4 bases from V and 5 bases from J; junction bases left unmatched: 10. The CDR3 is 17 residues long. The germline V gene has CDR1 SGHDN and CDR2 FVKESK. This CDR3 reads CASSPSLGLAGVETQYF. The DNA of the CDR3 is TGTGCCAGCAGCCCTTCCCTCGGACTAGCGGGAGTTGAGACCCAGTACTTC.

The chain recombines TRBV2 with TRBJ2-3, with TRBD1 matching 8 bases. The V and J ends lost 5 bases and 6 bases, in that order; junction bases with no gene match: 4. Per germline, CDR1 SNHLY and CDR2 FYNNEI. The CDR3 sequence is 13 residues long. As DNA, the CDR3 is TGTGCCAGCAGTCCGGACAGGGTGGATACGCAGTATTTT. Protein: CASSPDRVDTQYF.

The chain recombines TRBV2 with TRBJ1-4; no clear D gene. Germline V gene data show CDR1 as SNHLY and CDR2 as FYNNEI. V was clipped by 1 base and J by 7 bases, with 10 bases between them. CDR3 size: 14 residues. The CDR3 DNA reads as TGTGCCAGCAGTGAAGTGGCTTGGGGTGAAAAACTGTTTTTT. It translates to CASSEVAWGEKLFF.

This clone was observed a single time. The V call is TRBV5-1, the J call TRBJ2-3; no clear D gene. The CDR3 totals 16 residues. With 0 bases removed from V and 0 bases from J, the gap between germline ends came to 11 bases. The germline CDR1 and CDR2 sequences are SGHRS and YFSETQ. CDR3 nucleotide sequence: TGCGCCAGCAGCTTGGTGGGCCAAGAGAGCACAGATACGCAGTATTTT. Residues: CASSLVGQESTDTQYF.

The V and J genes are TRBV6-1 and TRBJ1-3; 9 bases line up with TRBD1. CDR3 length equals 15 residues. J lost 1 base, V lost 6 bases, and 4 bases had no gene match. The germline gives CDR1 MNHNS, CDR2 SASEGT. The CDR3 reads CASRGQGVSGNTIYF. CDR3 nucleotides: TGTGCCAGCAGGGGACAGGGTGTGTCTGGAAACACCATATATTTT.

The chain joins TRBV5-1 to TRBJ1-4; no definite D call. The V end lost 2 bases, the J end lost 5 bases, and 10 bases lay between the germline ends. The CDR3 covers 14 residues. The germline V gene has CDR1 SGHRS and CDR2 YFSETQ. The CDR3 DNA reads TGCGCCAGCAGCTTTTCGGTTACAAATGAAAAACTGTTTTTT. The encoded protein is CASSFSVTNEKLFF. Variable domain in full (rest from reference TRBV5-1 and TRBJ1-4): KAGVTQTPRYLIKTRGQQVTLSCSPISGHRSVSWYQQTPGQGLQFLFEYFSETQRNKGNFPGRFSGRQFSNSRSEMNVSTLELGDSALYLCASSFSVTNEKLFFGSGTQLSVL.

The chain combines TRBV7-6 with TRBJ2-3, with 14 bases lining up with TRBD2. Trimming took 5 bases from V and 5 from J; bases not matched to a gene: 18. This CDR3 spans 20 amino acids. CDR1 is SGHVS, CDR2 FNYEAQ, per germline. The CDR3 DNA sequence: TGTGCCAGCAGCCCCACGGGGGGGACTAGCGGGAGCAGGGTACGAGATACGCAGTATTTT. Its translation: CASSPTGGTSGSRVRDTQYF.

This clone is a singleton in its sample. J is TRBJ2-7 and V is TRBV5-1; TRBD1 might be the D (6 bases). Between the trimmed V and J ends, which lost 4 bases and 2 bases, there was a span of 10 bases. Looked up from germline, CDR1 is SGHRS and CDR2 is YFSETQ. The CDR3 contains 13 residues. CDR3 nucleotides: TGCGCCAGCAGCAGGGACACCGCCTACGAGCAGTACTTC. This sequence encodes CASSRDTAYEQYF.